A selection of T cell receptor beta chains follows, all from one sample in a study of cytomegalovirus exposure and HLA in healthy donors. Measured with immunoSEQ multiplex PCR; TCRdb has only the in-frame clones, and not every one. This sample has about 190,000 clones, with 84% found just once. Sequenced sample: PBMCs. The source of these receptors is a woman aged 50 to 65 in good health and CMV-seropositive. The CDR3 runs from the conserved cysteine through the conserved F or W. Fields, in order: D gene, J gene, V gene, clone size, CDR3 DNA, CDR3 protein. D genes are given only for firm matches. A row's size may be missing; if present it is once, few, many or a size class.

TRBD2,TRBJ2-5,TRBV2,-,TGTGCCAGCAGTGAACATGCCGGGGGGAAGGGGGAGACCCAGTACTTC,CASSEHAGGKGETQYF
-,TRBJ2-2,TRBV5-4,-,TGTGCCAGCAGCTTGGGGAGAGGGGGCACCGGGGAGCTGTTTTTT,CASSLGRGGTGELFF
-,TRBJ1-2,TRBV11-1,-,TGTGCCAGCAGCAATACCCGCTCGAACAGGGTGGACTATGGCTACACCTTC,CASSNTRSNRVDYGYTF
TRBD2,TRBJ2-2,TRBV28,-,TGTGCCAGCAGTCCCCCGAGACTAGCGGAGACAACCGGGGAGCTGTTTTTT,CASSPPRLAETTGELFF
-,TRBJ1-5,TRBV5-6,-,TGTGCCAGCAGCTTGCGAGAAAATCAGCCCCAGCATTTT,CASSLRENQPQHF
-,TRBJ2-7,TRBV27,-,TGTGCCAGCCGAGCGGGCCTAGCGTACTACGAGCAGTACTTC,CASRAGLAYYEQYF
-,TRBJ2-7,TRBV29-1,few,TGCAGCGCGGGACACGTCTCCTACGAGCAGTACTTC,CSAGHVSYEQYF
-,TRBJ2-1,TRBV6-6,few,TGTGCCAGCAGTTACATCGGCAATGAGCAGTTCTTC,CASSYIGNEQFF
TRBD1,TRBJ1-3,TRBV5-4,few,TGTGCCAGCAGCTTCGACAGGGGTAATGGAAACACCATATATTTT,CASSFDRGNGNTIYF
TRBD2,TRBJ2-4,TRBV2,-,TGTGCCAGCAGGGAGACTAGCTTAGCCAAAAACATTCAGTACTTC,CASRETSLAKNIQYF
-,TRBJ2-3,TRBV7-3,-,TGTGCCAGCAGCCCTAGTATCAGCACAGATACGCAGTATTTT,CASSPSISTDTQYF
-,TRBJ1-2,TRBV5-6,-,TGTGCCAGCAGCTCCGGGATGTATGGCTACACCTTC,CASSSGMYGYTF
TRBD1,TRBJ2-7,TRBV18,-,TGTGCCAGCTCACCATTAGAGACAGGGGGTAAAATTAGCGAGCAGTACTTC,CASSPLETGGKISEQYF
TRBD1,TRBJ2-1,TRBV7-8,-,TGTGCCAGCAGCCAGGGACAGGGGGCCTACAATGAGCAGTTCTTC,CASSQGQGAYNEQFF
TRBD1,TRBJ1-2,TRBV2,-,TGTGCCAGCACCGGGGACAGTTTTATACAGGGCTACACCTTC,CASTGDSFIQGYTF
TRBD1,TRBJ2-7,TRBV2,-,TGTGCCAGCAGTCCCTCCCCCCACAAGGGGGCCGAGCACGAGCAGTACTTC,CASSPSPHKGAEHEQYF
-,TRBJ2-7,TRBV18,-,TGTGCCAGCTCACCACACCCCGGCTACGAGCAGTACTTC,CASSPHPGYEQYF
TRBD1,TRBJ1-1,TRBV5-1,-,TGCGCCAGCAGCGGGGGGCTGGGGGACAGGGGACTATCGAACACTGAAGCTTTCTTT,CASSGGLGDRGLSNTEAFF
-,TRBJ1-6,TRBV5-8,-,TGTGCCAGCAGCCCGCGGGTACCAGGCCGAGTTTCACCCCTCCACTTT,CASSPRVPGRVSPLHF
TRBD2,TRBJ2-1,TRBV2,few,TGTGCCAGCAGCAACCAGCGGGGGGGCCCCTATGAGCAGTTCTTC,CASSNQRGGPYEQFF
TRBD2,TRBJ2-3,TRBV5-8,-,TGTGCCAGCAGTCTCGGGGGGGGGAGCACAGATACGCAGTATTTT,CASSLGGGSTDTQYF
-,TRBJ2-1,TRBV6-5,few,TGTGCCAGCAGGCCACAGGGTTACAATGAGCAGTTCTTC,CASRPQGYNEQFF
-,TRBJ1-6,TRBV7-2,-,TGTGCCAGCAGCCCCCGAGAGGTCGGGAATTCACCCCTCCACTTT,CASSPREVGNSPLHF
-,TRBJ2-2,TRBV28,-,TGTGCCAGCAGTCCCCCCCTGAACTCGATCACCGGGGAGCTGTTTTTT,CASSPPLNSITGELFF